This T cell receptor beta chain came from a study of human T cells and chemical hapten exposure (dated by TCRdb to the early 2020s). Turning to the overall study: For sensitization, 2% DPC in acetone was applied to a roughly 2 cm by roughly 2 cm area of upper inner arm skin. Weekly therapeutic DPC doses were additionally applied to the scalp of patients throughout the approximately 24-week study period. Patch testing was done on the upper back using Finn chambers containing 0.01% DPC, and results were scored after 6 days according to International Contact Dermatitis Research Group standards. Alopecia areata with under or over 50% scalp involvement, alopecia totalis and alopecia universalis were represented in the patient cohort, which was mostly female. Libraries were combined into a pool for sequencing, and differences in TCR yield between samples came mainly from small differences in library volumes within the pool. Peripheral blood TCR repertoire changes were tracked in vivo in alopecia patients during primary and secondary sensitization to the hapten diphenylcyclopropenone (DPC). Blood samples were taken from patients before sensitization (week 0) and then at 2, 6 and about 24 weeks after DPC sensitization. About 29 alopecia patients gave blood for TCR sequencing at one to four time points (pre-sensitization, 2, 6 and 24 weeks). What the research found in general, with its limitations: Repeated subsampling changed both the strength of the expansion versus patch-test correlation and the threshold at which the correlation became significant. A positive correlation was found between the number of PT1 expanded TCRs and patch test score, with significance reached at thresholds 8, 16 and 32 but not 4. DPC sensitization did not change how many TCRs were above 1 in 1000 frequency, and no evidence was found of alterations in global repertoire structure. Significantly more large CDR3 similarity clusters were formed by expanded TCRs than by pre-sensitization or healthy control sets, consistent with antigen-driven responses. Because every patient had alopecia, a presumed autoimmune disease, the patients' immune response might differ from that of healthy individuals.

This clonotype was observed many times. Its target antigen remains unknown. Base qualities are missing; no much larger clone stands one base away. The library came from RACE. The run used a NextSeq 500. Library preparation attached unique molecular identifiers to individual cDNA molecules for quantitative, reproducible TCR counting. Each blood RNA sample was used to sequence both TCR alpha and TCR beta chains. The authors' analysis ran thus. Samples had a median of roughly 99,000 TCRs, with a range from roughly 23,224 to 700,000. The Decombinator software suite was used to annotate the V, J and CDR3 of the TCR reads. For the PS versus PT1 abundance plots, all samples were subsampled to the same number of TCRs (28,000). TCRs were defined as expanded if absent before sensitization and observed at least eight times at the 2-week time point. TCRdb reran the public reads through fastp at Q25 and MiXCR, keeping productive beta chains. Entries are consolidated by CDR3 protein sequence, retaining the most common genes and DNA. TCRdb's processing, not the authors', yielded these V and J calls. Counted in this sample were about 100,000 distinct CDR3 sequences; roughly 10% of them appeared once. Jointly, the top ten make up approximately 3.3% of the sample.

The label giving this sample's time point can be read as: patch test 2, 6 weeks after DPC sensitization. The sample's treatment or condition label, decoded: therapeutic diphenylcyclopropenone sensitization with weekly scalp DPC. At every patch-test visit, the blood draw took place before the patch test was put on. Patients were considered eligible if aged 18 to 70, diagnosed with alopecia and deemed suitable for DPC therapy, and patients were excluded if pregnant. Total RNA was extracted from unfractionated whole blood collected in Tempus Blood RNA tubes. Relative to germline, V is 2 bases shorter and J is 5 bases shorter, with 13 bases between their ends. From the cysteine up to the phenylalanine, the CDR3 has a length of 15 residues. The read is trimmed to its CDR3 DNA, 45 bases read in frame from base 1. CDR1 and CDR2 are drawn from the germline V gene: KGHSH, LQKENI.

The sequences come from whole blood, collected in connection with sensitization to the hapten diphenylcyclopropenone (DPC). This chain is built from TRBV18 and TRBJ1-5; the D gene is perhaps TRBD1, from 5 matching bases. The sequence came from a woman aged 40 to 50 with alopecia areata. Some clones in this sample may be carry-over from other donors' samples. The sequenced DNA is TGTGCCAGCTCACCATCACAGGCGGGGCATCAGCCCCAGCATTTT. Its amino acids are CASSPSQAGHQPQHF.